The source of this T cell receptor beta chain is a study of T-cell reconstitution after alpha-beta-depleted transplantation in children. Study-level results: Surviving thymic progenitors and recipient T cells were the source of high TCRbeta diversity at day 60 in some patients. At one year after transplant, newly produced T cells mostly accounted for T-cell counts and diversity.

This clonotype was counted ten times or more. The antigen remains unidentified. It was with unique molecular identifiers that the TCRbeta library was prepared. One entry per CDR3 protein, called by TCRdb with MiXCR from the PCR reads. The table includes some 190,000 distinct CDR3 sequences, 11% detected once. Trimming took off 10 bases at V and 0 bases at J, with 10 bases between the two ends. CDR3 size: 13 residues. Germline V gene sequence: CDR1 MNHEY, CDR2 SMNVEV (reference sequence). This chain links TRBV27 with TRBJ2-1; a weak D match, TRBD2 (5 bases). The TCR was taken from a boy aged 2 to 9 with acute myeloid leukemia, due to receive a stem cell transplant. Sample: PBMCs, taken before TCRalphabeta/CD19-depleted stem cell transplant. This chain's CDR3 is CATGVGSYNEQFF. In DNA form, the CDR3 reads TGTGCCACCGGGGTCGGCTCCTACAATGAGCAGTTCTTC.